This TCR beta chain derives from a study of graft-versus-host responses after intestinal transplantation. Overall study: Tacrolimus and steroids were given for around 3 years to all recipients after anti-thymocyte globulin induction.

V gave up 6 bases and J gave up 8 bases, with 14 bases separating them. This CDR3 is 12 amino acids long. The germline V gene encodes CDR1 SQVTM and CDR2 ANQGSEA. Study-wide findings and caveats: Recipient marrow held GvH clones, some first seen in ileum or blood.

Method: immunoSEQ multiplex PCR; TCRdb's copy keeps in-frame clones and lacks some. In the table there are tens of thousands of clones, about nine tenths of which are singletons. Comments on this clone: The target antigen is unknown.

The clonotype comes from a human donor who was the organ donor for an intestinal transplant. This specimen consisted of unstimulated CD4+ T cells sorted from spleen or lymph node cells, obtained before transplant. The V call is TRBV29-1, the J call TRBJ1-3, with D possibly matching TRBD1 (5 bases). CDR3 sequence reads: CSVGQGSDTIYF. The CDR3 bases are TGCAGCGTCGGCCAGGGTTCGGACACCATATATTTT.